This T cell receptor beta chain was identified in a study of blood T cell repertoires in COVID-19. Whole-study context: Acute and convalescent COVID-19 samples came from the United States, Italy and Spain. PBMCs, B-cell-depleted T cells, or T cells were the source of the cDNA or gDNA that made up the material.

With 0 bases removed from V and 6 bases from J, the gap between germline ends came to 4 bases. Germline V gene sequence: CDR1 SGHRS, CDR2 YFSETQ. This CDR3 spans 11 amino acids. In the original processing: The authors estimated nucleated cell counts from reference gene primer amplification. The table came from immunoSEQ multiplex PCR; TCRdb's copy has only in-frame clones and leaves some out. That table gives V, J and clone size, and the DNA gave D and trimming. The sample includes over 450,000 clones, approximately 89% seen only once; the top ten take 0.9%. Followed over time, Seattle patients had been enrolled while infection was active.

This chain uses TRBV5-1 with TRBJ2-7; D call uncertain. Source material: peripheral blood. This clonotype originated in a young man with COVID-19, enrolled during active disease. CDR3 nucleotide sequence: TGCGCCAGCAGCTTGGATCGCGAGCAGTACTTC. Translation gives CASSLDREQYF.